The next 20 T cell receptor beta chains were all read from a single sample in a study of post-analysis software for immune sequencing data (dated by TCRdb to between 2015 and 2016). Overall study results and their limits: Patients showed significantly higher frequencies than controls for about five TRBV segments, among them TRBV5-6, TRBV5-1 and TRBV20-1.

These receptors have no known antigen. Library generation was performed with PCR. The sequencer was an Illumina HiSeq 2500. To reduce PCR and sequencing biases, unique molecular identifiers were built into the TCR beta cDNA libraries. Using fastp trimming at Q25 and MiXCR clonotype assembly, TCRdb reanalyzed the public sequencing data and kept in-frame beta chains. Rows are unified per CDR3 protein, each entry keeping the most common DNA and genes. This sample lists some 800,000 distinct CDR3 sequences; 46% were detected once. In total, the top ten clones hold around 4.7% of the sample. Sequencing was carried out using blood. The receptors originated from a girl aged 5-17 years with multiple sclerosis.

The J gene is TRBJ2-1, the V gene TRBV29-1; 10 nucleotides line up with TRBD2. CDR1 and CDR2 (germline): SQVTM, ANQGSEA. The CDR3 is 13 residues long. V lost 6 bases and J lost 9; bases outside the gene matches: 8. CDR3 amino acids: CSVNSGRSTEQFF. The CDR3 DNA reads as TGCAGCGTCAATAGCGGGAGGTCGACTGAGCAGTTCTTC.

This clonotype turned up a few times. The chain links TRBV27 to TRBJ2-7; 10 nucleotides line up with TRBD2. The V segment lost 6 bases and the J segment 1 base; nucleotides outside the gene matches: 9. The CDR3 runs to 16 residues. CDR1 MNHEY and CDR2 SMNVEV come from the germline V gene (reference sequence). The CDR3 protein is CASSHTSSGGSYEQYF. CDR3 sequence (DNA): TGTGCCAGCAGCCACACATCTAGCGGGGGATCCTACGAGCAGTACTTC.

This rearrangement joins TRBV28 to TRBJ2-1; D is ambiguous. The DNA end favors TRBJ2-7, so the J call may be wrong. CDR3 size: 15 residues. Germline CDR1 reads MDHEN; CDR2 reads SYDVKM. The CDR3, as DNA: TGTGCCAGCAGTGTACAAAAACCTTTCTACAATGAGCAGTACTTC. Its translation: CASSVQKPFYNEQYF.

The rearrangement joins TRBV20-1 to TRBJ2-7, with D hard to call. The V end was cut by 2 bases, the J end by 3 bases, with 11 bases between. This CDR3 contains 13 residues. Germline loops: CDR1 DFQATT, CDR2 SNEGSKA (reference sequence). Here the CDR3 DNA reads TGCAGTGCTAGACCTTCTCAGGTCTACGAGCAGTACTTC. Its protein is CSARPSQVYEQYF.

This sequence joins TRBV3-1 and TRBJ2-3; 14 bases map to TRBD2. The CDR3 spans 16 residues. Germline CDR1 reads LGHDT; CDR2 reads YNNKEL (reference sequence). The V segment lost 8 bases and the J segment 3 bases; nucleotides outside the gene matches: 7. The CDR3 reads CASGKGTSGSTDTQYF. DNA of the CDR3: TGTGCCAGCGGCAAGGGGACTAGCGGGAGTACAGATACGCAGTATTTT.

To note about this clonotype: One end of the junction does not line up with germline, which may come from a read error. The rearrangement joins TRBV7-2 to TRBJ2-3, with D possibly being TRBD2 (6 bases). CDR3 length equals 17 residues. Germline V gene lookup returns CDR1 SGHTA and CDR2 FQGNSA. The CDR3 bases are TGCGCCAGCAGCTTACGGAGGGCGGGACCTAGCACAGATACGCAGTATTTT. It codes for CASSLRRAGPSTDTQYF.

In its sample, this clonotype was seen a few times. CDR3 in DNA: TGCAGTGCTAGAGAGCCGGGACTAGCGGGGCTTAGGGACTACGAGCAGTACTTC. Translation: CSAREPGLAGLRDYEQYF. The chain links TRBV20-1 to TRBJ2-7; 13 nucleotides agree with TRBD2. J lost 3 bases, V lost 0 bases, and 11 bases had no gene match. CDR1 and CDR2 (germline): DFQATT, SNEGSKA (reference sequence). This CDR3 is built from 18 residues.

In nucleotides, the CDR3 is TGCAGCGCGGGGGACCCGACGACCGAAAAACTGTTTTTT. Residues: CSAGDPTTEKLFF. The chain has TRBV29-1 and TRBJ1-4; possible D gene TRBD1, 5 bases. Trimming removed 7 bases at V and 8 bases at J, with 17 bases between. The germline gives CDR1 SQVTM, CDR2 ANQGSEA. The length of the CDR3 is 13 residues.

This sequence joins TRBV29-1 and TRBJ1-1, with 8 bases lining up with TRBD1. Germline assignment: CDR1 SQVTM and CDR2 ANQGSEA. CDR3 size: 12 residues. The J segment lost 10 bases and the V segment lost 4 bases, leaving 8 bases of the junction unmatched. CDR3 in amino acids: CSVAGDRGTAFF. Written as DNA, the CDR3 is TGCAGCGTTGCGGGAGACAGGGGTACAGCTTTCTTT.

The rearrangement joins TRBV20-1 to TRBJ2-5; 7 bases are a match to TRBD2. The J call may not be correct, given that the DNA end is closer to TRBJ2-7. The CDR3 spans 14 residues. Germline V gene sequence: CDR1 DFQATT, CDR2 SNEGSKA (reference sequence). The chain's CDR3 is CSAHRAGPTYEQYF. CDR3 nucleotide sequence: TGCAGTGCCCACCGAGCGGGACCGACCTACGAGCAGTACTTC.

This clonotype was seen a handful of times. J is TRBJ2-3 and V is TRBV28, with D possibly called TRBD1 or TRBD2 (5 bases each). The CDR3 consists of 12 residues. V was cut by 7 bases and J by 3 bases, with 8 bases left in between. CDR1 MDHEN and CDR2 SYDVKM come from the germline V gene. CDR3 coding DNA: TGTGCCAGCATGAGGGGAACAGATACGCAGTATTTT. As protein: CASMRGTDTQYF.

The count of this clonotype is one. The chain employs TRBV29-1 and TRBJ2-7; tentatively, D is TRBD1 (5 bases). The germline V and J ends were trimmed by 4 bases and 4 bases, with 14 bases remaining between them. Germline V lookup: CDR1 SQVTM, CDR2 ANQGSEA. The CDR3 spans 13 residues. CDR3 region: CSVGGRGLYEQYF. The CDR3 DNA reads TGCAGCGTTGGTGGTAGGGGTCTGTACGAGCAGTACTTC.

The V and J genes are TRBV15 and TRBJ2-5; D is undetermined. The J call may be in error: the DNA end matches TRBJ2-7 better. Germline V gene lookup returns CDR1 LNHNV and CDR2 YYDKDF (reference sequence). The CDR3 spans 12 residues. The CDR3 DNA reads TGTGCCACCAGCAGTCCCCCCTACGAGCAGTACTTC. Its protein product is CATSSPPYEQYF.

The gene calls are TRBV3-1 and TRBJ2-1, with TRBD2 as a possible D gene (6 bases). This CDR3 is built from 16 residues. V was trimmed by 2 bases and J by 1 base, leaving 12 bases between them. Germline V CDR1 and CDR2: LGHDT, YNNKEL (reference sequence). In DNA, the CDR3 is TGTGCCAGCAGCCAATTCTCGGGGGTTTCCTACAATGAGCAGTTCTTC. The encoded protein is CASSQFSGVSYNEQFF.

The V call is TRBV6-5, the J call TRBJ2-7; D might be TRBD1 (6 bases). CDR1 and CDR2 from the germline V gene are MNHEY and SVGAGI. V lost 5 bases, J lost 3 bases, and 14 bases lay in between. The CDR3 sequence is 14 residues long. The CDR3 sequence is CASSNWGQFYEQYF. CDR3 DNA sequence: TGTGCCAGCAGTAACTGGGGGCAGTTCTACGAGCAGTACTTC.

The genes are TRBV20-1 and TRBJ2-3; TRBD2 matches at 9 bases. The germline V gene encodes CDR1 DFQATT and CDR2 SNEGSKA (reference sequence). With V trimmed by 3 bases and J by 1 base, 5 bases remained unmatched. The CDR3 has 15 amino acids. The CDR3, as DNA: TGCAGTGCTAGCCGGGCGGGAGGGGGCACAGATACGCAGTATTTT. Amino acids: CSASRAGGGTDTQYF.

The CDR3: CASSQDSGSTDTQYF. The DNA of the CDR3 is TGTGCCAGCAGCCAAGATTCGGGTAGCACAGATACGCAGTATTTT. J is TRBJ2-3 and V is TRBV3-1; D call uncertain. This CDR3 is built from 15 residues. With 0 bases removed from V and 0 bases from J, the gap between germline ends came to 7 bases. Germline CDR1 LGHDT, CDR2 YNNKEL (reference sequence).

This chain uses TRBV5-1 with TRBJ2-5; D is possibly TRBD1 (6 bases). CDR3 length equals 18 residues. Trimming stripped 4 bases from V and 4 bases from J, with 26 bases between. Germline lookup yields CDR1 SGHRS and CDR2 YFSETQ. CDR3 in amino acids: CASSAAMGAVPPRETQYF. CDR3 DNA: TGCGCCAGCAGCGCGGCCATGGGGGCTGTCCCCCCGAGAGAGACCCAGTACTTC.

This clonotype was detected a few times. The rearrangement joins TRBV5-1 to TRBJ2-5; a possible D gene is TRBD2 (5 bases). The CDR3 covers 15 residues. The V and J ends lost 4 bases and 3 bases respectively, with 16 bases between them. The germline V gene encodes CDR1 SGHRS and CDR2 YFSETQ. In nucleotides, the CDR3 is TGCGCCAGCAGCCCACCTTGGACTGCGAAAGAGACCCAGTACTTC. This translates into CASSPPWTAKETQYF.

The chain is built from TRBV18 and TRBJ2-6, with 8 bases identical to TRBD1. V shed 3 bases and J 0 bases; nucleotides not matched to a gene: 10. The length of the CDR3 is 19 residues. CDR1 and CDR2 from the germline V gene are KGHSH and LQKENI. The CDR3, as DNA: TGTGCCAGCTCACCCACAGCTGGACAGGGCAGCTCTGGGGCCAACGTCCTGACTTTC. Translating gives CASSPTAGQGSSGANVLTF.